The sequence of this T cell receptor beta chain was determined in a study of T cell responses to AZD1222 COVID-19 vaccine. General study results and limits: Two AZD1222 administrations were followed by greater Spike-specific TCR breadth and depth. The study found vaccine-associated CD4 TCRs spanning spike, dominant at 160-218 and 743-854.

Comments on this clone: Its antigen is not known.

Using immunoSEQ multiplex PCR, the repertoire was profiled, and TCRdb retains in-frame clones only, with some absent. The table has fewer than 120,000 clones, nearly 90% seen once. Trimming removed 1 base from V and 7 bases from J; junction bases left unmatched: 5. CDR3 length: 14 residues. From germline, CDR1 is SGHVS and CDR2 FQNEAQ. The source was peripheral blood, collected on day 0 of AZD1222 vaccination. The clonotype comes from an adult in good health. V usage is TRBV7-8 and J usage is TRBJ2-3; TRBD2 agrees at 7 bases. This chain's CDR3 is CASSLGGGVHTQYF. The CDR3 nucleotides are TGTGCCAGCAGCTTAGGGGGGGGAGTCCATACGCAGTATTTT. Drawing the rest from reference TRBV7-8 and TRBJ2-3, the complete variable domain is GAGVSQSPRYKVAKRGQDVALRCDPISGHVSLFWYQQALGQGPEFLTYFQNEAQLDKSGLPSDRFFAERPEGSVSTLKIQRTQQEDSAVYLCASSLGGGVHTQYFGPGTRLTVL.